The 18 T cell receptor beta chains in this list originate from one sample, sequenced in a study of technical replicates of blood from a few donors. Measured with immunoSEQ multiplex PCR; TCRdb has only the in-frame clones, and not every one. Of approximately 87,000 clones listed, 91% were seen once; the top ten hold about 0.38%. The sample comprised T cells isolated from PBMCs. These receptors all come from a human donor in good health. Some clones in this sample may be carry-over from other donors' samples.

The V and J genes are TRBV30 and TRBJ1-1, with D perhaps matching TRBD1 (5 bases). Germline lookup yields CDR1 GTSNPN and CDR2 SVGIG (reference sequence). V shed 5 bases and J shed 6 bases, with 25 bases lying between them. CDR3 length: 16 amino acids. For the CDR3, the DNA is TGTGCCTGGGGCGGGACGGTCAACCTTAGAGATCCTGAAGCTTTCTTT. Amino acid sequence: CAWGGTVNLRDPEAFF.

CDR3 sequence (DNA): TGTGCCAGCGGCCCTAGCTCTACCTACGAGCAGTACTTC. Translation gives CASGPSSTYEQYF. The chain couples TRBV28 to TRBJ2-7; a possible D gene is TRBD2 (5 bases). CDR3 length: 13 amino acids. The germline CDR1 and CDR2 sequences are MDHEN and SYDVKM. The V end was cut by 8 bases, the J end by 2 bases, with 13 bases between.

The V gene is TRBV5-1, the J gene TRBJ1-2; no firm D call. The CDR3 has 14 residues. Per the germline V gene, CDR1 is SGHRS and CDR2 is YFSETQ. Trimming pared 4 bases from V and 5 bases from J, leaving 15 bases between. The CDR3 nucleotides read TGCGCCAGCAGCCTGGTGGGAGAAAGTTATGGCTACACCTTC. Amino acid sequence: CASSLVGESYGYTF.

This rearrangement joins TRBV5-6 to TRBJ1-1, with 8 bases fitting TRBD1. Germline CDR1 SGHDT, CDR2 YYEEEE. Trimming cost V 2 bases and J 6 bases; bases outside gene matches: 3. The CDR3 has 13 residues. Here the CDR3 DNA reads TGTGCCAGCAGCTTACAGGGGGTCCCTGAAGCTTTCTTT. The encoded protein is CASSLQGVPEAFF.

The chain carries TRBV7-8 and TRBJ1-6; D gene unclear. Trimming took 1 base from V and 12 from J, leaving 7 bases between them. CDR1 and CDR2 from the germline V gene are SGHVS and FQNEAQ. CDR3 length: 12 residues. CDR3 sequence reads: CASSLESGPLHF. CDR3 bases: TGTGCCAGCAGCTTAGAGTCGGGACCCCTCCACTTT. Complete variable domain (other parts from reference TRBV7-8 and TRBJ1-6): GAGVSQSPRYKVAKRGQDVALRCDPISGHVSLFWYQQALGQGPEFLTYFQNEAQLDKSGLPSDRFFAERPEGSVSTLKIQRTQQEDSAVYLCASSLESGPLHFGNGTRLTVT.

The chain links TRBV27 to TRBJ2-7, with D possibly TRBD2 on 5 matching bases. Germline-derived CDR1 and CDR2 are MNHEY and SMNVEV (reference sequence). V was clipped by 3 bases and J by 3 bases, with 9 bases between them. This CDR3 comprises 13 residues. CDR3 in amino acids: CASSFRLFYEQYF. The DNA for the CDR3 is TGTGCCAGCAGTTTTAGACTATTCTACGAGCAGTACTTC.

The rearrangement uses TRBV29-1 and TRBJ1-2; 7 nucleotides align to TRBD1. The CDR3 length is 14 residues. Trimming at V came to 3 bases and at J to 1 base, leaving 5 bases not matched to a gene. Germline lookup yields CDR1 SQVTM and CDR2 ANQGSEA. For the CDR3, the DNA is TGCAGCGTTGATGGAGGGGGCCTTAACTATGGCTACACCTTC. This gives the protein CSVDGGGLNYGYTF.

This clone was seen just once. The V call is TRBV28, the J call TRBJ2-3; TRBD2 agrees at 10 bases. Germline V CDR1 and CDR2: MDHEN, SYDVKM. The CDR3 is made up of 14 amino acids. The V gene end was trimmed by 5 bases and the J gene end by 4 bases; junction bases not matched to a gene: 3. The CDR3 DNA sequence: TGTGCCAGCAGTACCCTAGCGGGAGCAGATACGCAGTATTTT. Translating it yields CASSTLAGADTQYF. The full variable domain, rest sourced from reference TRBV28 and TRBJ2-3, is DVKVTQSSRYLVKRTGEKVFLECVQDMDHENMFWYRQDPGLGLRLIYFSYDVKMKEKGDIPEGYSVSREKKERFSLILESASTNQTSMYLCASSTLAGADTQYFGPGTRLTVL.

The chain is built from TRBV5-6 and TRBJ2-1, with D possibly being TRBD1 (6 bases). Trimming stripped 2 bases from V and 6 bases from J, with 9 bases between. The germline CDR1 and CDR2 sequences are SGHDT and YYEEEE. The CDR3 has 13 amino acids. The DNA for the CDR3 is TGTGCCAGCAGCTTCTTACAGGGCAATGAGCAGTTCTTC. Translation gives CASSFLQGNEQFF.

This clone was seen a handful of times. V and J are TRBV5-8 and TRBJ1-1; possible D gene TRBD1, 5 bases. Trimming cost V 4 bases and J 5 bases, with 15 bases left between them. The CDR3 consists of 14 residues. The germline gives CDR1 SGHTS, CDR2 YDEGEE. The CDR3 nucleotides are TGTGCCAGCAGCCGAGGGTGGGGGGGGACTGAAGCTTTCTTT. This translates into CASSRGWGGTEAFF.

This clone appeared a single time. This chain joins TRBV29-1 and TRBJ2-7; D not resolved. Germline CDR1 reads SQVTM; CDR2 reads ANQGSEA. The V end was cut by 6 bases, the J end by 0 bases, with 12 bases between. CDR3 length: 13 residues. The CDR3 DNA reads TGCAGCGTGGAGTTTAAGAGCTCCTACGAGCAGTACTTC. The encoded protein is CSVEFKSSYEQYF.

The chain is built from TRBV4-2 and TRBJ1-5; no reliable D call. The germline V and J ends were trimmed by 1 base and 7 bases, with 11 bases remaining between them. CDR1 is LGHNA and CDR2 is YNFKEQ in the germline V gene. This CDR3 spans 14 amino acids. The CDR3 DNA is TGTGCCAGCAGCCAAGTCCCGGGTATCCAGCCCCAGCATTTT. Its translation is CASSQVPGIQPQHF.

The CDR3 reads CASSYGTGKGKLFF. The CDR3 DNA reads TGTGCCAGCAGTTACGGGACAGGGAAAGGAAAACTGTTTTTT. The chain joins TRBV2 to TRBJ1-4; 9 positions match TRBD1. The CDR3 loop spans 14 amino acids. Germline-derived CDR1 and CDR2 are SNHLY and FYNNEI. Germline trimming cut 5 bases from V and 10 bases from J; bases unmatched to any gene: 8.

The chain is built from TRBV2 and TRBJ2-7, with D tentatively TRBD2 (6 bases). The CDR3 length is 15 residues. Germline CDR1 and CDR2: SNHLY and FYNNEI. The V end was cut by 4 bases, the J end by 2 bases, with 15 bases between. The CDR3 here is CASSAGTPPPYEQYF. CDR3 in DNA: TGTGCCAGCAGTGCCGGGACTCCCCCCCCCTACGAGCAGTACTTC.

The V call is TRBV7-9, the J call TRBJ2-7; D might be TRBD1 (6 bases). Trimming left V 1 base short and J 2 bases short, with 12 bases between. Germline assignment: CDR1 SEHNR and CDR2 FQNEAQ (reference sequence). CDR3 length: 15 amino acids. The CDR3 DNA reads as TGTGCCAGCAGCTTAGAACACAGGGAACCCTACGAGCAGTACTTC. This sequence encodes CASSLEHREPYEQYF. Supplemented by reference TRBV7-9 and TRBJ2-7, the full variable domain reads DTGVSQNPRHKITKRGQNVTFRCDPISEHNRLYWYRQTLGQGPEFLTYFQNEAQLEKSRLLSDRFSAERPKGSFSTLEIQRTEQGDSAMYLCASSLEHREPYEQYFGPGTRLTVT.

The chain employs TRBV27 and TRBJ2-7; D is possibly TRBD2 (6 bases). The CDR3 covers 13 residues. CDR1 and CDR2 (germline): MNHEY, SMNVEV (reference sequence). The germline V and J ends were trimmed by 3 bases and 5 bases, with 11 bases remaining between them. Here the CDR3 reads CASSLTSINEQYF. In DNA form, the CDR3 reads TGTGCCAGCAGTTTGACTAGTATCAACGAGCAGTACTTC.

This sequence joins TRBV19 and TRBJ1-1, with 7 bases fitting TRBD1. Germline assignment: CDR1 LNHDA and CDR2 SQIVND (reference sequence). V gave up 3 bases and J gave up 4 bases; unmatched junction bases: 8. The CDR3 totals 15 residues. The CDR3 coding sequence is TGTGCCAGTAGTATTTCGGCAGGGGGAATCACTGAAGCTTTCTTT. Its translation: CASSISAGGITEAFF.

The chain has TRBV7-3 and TRBJ2-7; TRBD1 matches 9 bases. From germline, CDR1 is SGHTA and CDR2 FQGTGA. The CDR3 covers 13 residues. V shed 4 bases and J 5 bases; nucleotides not matched to a gene: 3. The CDR3 here is CASSSDRGDEQYF. The CDR3 DNA sequence: TGTGCCAGCAGCTCGGACAGGGGCGACGAGCAGTACTTC.